These 27 T cell receptor beta chains were sequenced from one sample in a study of blood T cell repertoires in COVID-19 (TCRdb year 2020). Libraries were prepared through the immunoSEQ multiplex PCR assay. TCRdb obtained this table from immuneACCESS and retained in-frame rearrangements with V and J assigned. These tables miss some clones; where compared with another copy, unresolved V genes account for less than half of the shortfall, and the remainder is unexplained. Across this sample there are a few hundred thousand clones, with approximately 85% seen only once. The ten largest clones capture under 2.5% of the sample. The specimen sequenced was PBMCs or T cells enriched from blood (not recorded which). The receptors shown here come from a man aged 25-45 years who had recovered from COVID-19.

This clone has just a few counts. The chain couples TRBV19 to TRBJ1-5; 8 nucleotides align to TRBD1. CDR1 is LNHDA and CDR2 is SQIVND in the germline V gene (reference sequence). V lost 5 bases and J lost 3; bases outside the gene matches: 15. CDR3 size: 18 residues. The CDR3 region is CASSAGGAYSGVNQPQHF. The CDR3 DNA is TGTGCCAGTAGTGCAGGGGGCGCTTATTCCGGTGTCAATCAGCCCCAGCATTTT.

As for this clone: The junction does not match germline at one end; this may be a read error. This chain uses TRBV7-7 with TRBJ2-1, with 8 positions matching TRBD2. The CDR3 has 15 amino acids. Germline-derived CDR1 and CDR2 are SSHAT and FNYEAQ (reference sequence). The DNA of the CDR3 is TGTGCTAGCAGCTTAAGACTAGCGAGTTTCAATGAGCAGTTCTTC. It encodes CASSLRLASFNEQFF.

The chain combines TRBV27 with TRBJ1-2; perhaps TRBD1 as D (6 bases). V was shortened by 1 base and J by 6 bases, with 21 bases between the two germline ends. The CDR3 has 17 amino acids. CDR1 and CDR2 from the germline V gene are MNHEY and SMNVEV (reference sequence). The CDR3 sequence is CASSLFPGPRQADGYTF. The CDR3 bases are TGTGCCAGCAGTTTATTCCCAGGTCCGAGACAGGCCGATGGCTACACCTTC.

This chain joins TRBV25-1 and TRBJ1-4, with D unresolved. The length of the CDR3 is 14 residues. Per the germline V gene, CDR1 is MGHDK and CDR2 is SYGVNS. The V end was cut by 2 bases, the J end by 5 bases, with 9 bases between. The CDR3 spells CASSEIGPNEKLFF. CDR3 sequence (DNA): TGTGCCAGCAGTGAAATCGGTCCGAATGAAAAACTGTTTTTT.

The chain links TRBV15 to TRBJ1-1; D might be TRBD1 (5 bases). The ends were cut back, 1 base at V and 6 bases at J, with 15 bases in the middle. Germline V CDR1 and CDR2: LNHNV, YYDKDF (reference sequence). The CDR3 is 15 amino acids. CDR3: CATSRATSWGAEAFF. CDR3 nucleotides: TGTGCCACCAGCAGAGCGACGTCCTGGGGGGCTGAAGCTTTCTTT.

This clone occurred a few times. The chain links TRBV13 to TRBJ2-7; possible D gene TRBD1, 7 bases. Trimming left V 5 bases short and J 7 bases short, with 9 bases between. The CDR3 has 11 amino acids. Looked up from germline, CDR1 is PRHDT and CDR2 is FYEKMQ (reference sequence). The CDR3 region is CASSPGGEQYF. CDR3 coding DNA: TGTGCCAGCAGCCCAGGGGGGGAGCAGTACTTC.

The rearrangement links TRBV5-4 to TRBJ1-2, with D unresolved. CDR1 SGHNT and CDR2 YYREEE come from the germline V gene (reference sequence). The CDR3 length is 11 residues. Trimming removed 0 bases from V and 8 bases from J, with 5 bases in between. As DNA, the CDR3 is TGTGCCAGCAGCTTGGACACCGGCTACACCTTC. Translating it yields CASSLDTGYTF.

The V call is TRBV27, the J call TRBJ1-4; no clear D gene. The CDR3 loop spans 17 amino acids. Trimming shortened V by 1 base and J by 3 bases, and 15 bases separated the two germline ends. In germline, CDR1 is MNHEY, CDR2 SMNVEV (reference sequence). The CDR3 nucleotides read TGTGCCAGCAGTTTATACAGAACCAGGCGGGCTAATGAAAAACTGTTTTTT. Translation gives CASSLYRTRRANEKLFF. Supplemented by reference TRBV27 and TRBJ1-4, the full variable domain reads EAQVTQNPRYLITVTGKKLTVTCSQNMNHEYMSWYRQDPGLGLRQIYYSMNVEVTDKGDVPEGYKVSRKEKRNFPLILESPSPNQTSLYFCASSLYRTRRANEKLFFGSGTQLSVL.

This clone was detected a few times. Here the CDR3 DNA reads TGTGCCAGCAGCTTAGGGAGTCTAGCCAAAAACATTCAGTACTTC. Protein sequence: CASSLGSLAKNIQYF. The chain couples TRBV11-2 to TRBJ2-4, with D uncertain. CDR1 SGHAT and CDR2 FQNNGV come from the germline V gene. The CDR3 spans 15 residues. Trimming pared 1 base from V and 0 bases from J, leaving 7 bases between.

The chain couples TRBV3-1 (or the pseudogene TRBV3-2) to TRBJ2-5, with TRBD2 matching 8 bases. The CDR3 loop spans 15 amino acids. Germline V gene data show CDR1 as LGHDT and CDR2 as YNNKEL (reference sequence). The V segment lost 5 bases and the J segment 2 bases; nucleotides outside the gene matches: 7. The CDR3 coding sequence is TGTGCCAGCAGCGCGGGGGGCACTTTACAAGAGACCCAGTACTTC. This sequence encodes CASSAGGTLQETQYF.

The chain couples TRBV7-9 to TRBJ1-1, with TRBD1 as a possible D gene (6 bases). The CDR3 loop spans 15 amino acids. V was cut by 5 bases and J by 1 base, with 14 bases left in between. The germline CDR1 and CDR2 sequences are SEHNR and FQNEAQ (reference sequence). This CDR3 is CASSTQQGTNTEAFF. CDR3 bases: TGTGCCAGCAGCACACAACAGGGCACGAACACTGAAGCTTTCTTT.

In DNA, the CDR3 is TGTGCCAGCAGCACTTGGACAGGGGTGCGGAATTCACCCCTCCACTTT. It codes for CASSTWTGVRNSPLHF. V is TRBV9 and J is TRBJ1-6, with 9 bases identical to TRBD1. The CDR3 has 16 residues. J lost 7 bases, V lost 4 bases, and 9 bases had no gene match. The V gene's germline CDR1 is SGDLS and CDR2 YYNGEE.

The rearrangement uses TRBV16 and TRBJ1-2, with TRBD1 identical over 7 bases. The V gene end was trimmed by 3 bases and the J gene end by 5 bases; junction bases not matched to a gene: 12. The CDR3 extends over 16 amino acids. CDR1 is KGHSY, CDR2 FQNENV, per germline. The chain's CDR3 is CASSQFTGTAYYGYTF. The CDR3 DNA reads TGTGCCAGCAGCCAGTTTACCGGGACAGCCTATTATGGCTACACCTTC.

The chain has TRBV10-3 and TRBJ2-6, with 9 bases that match TRBD2. CDR3 length equals 19 residues. The V gene end was trimmed by 1 base and the J gene end by 2 bases; junction bases not matched to a gene: 9. CDR1 and CDR2 from the germline V gene are ENHRY and SYGVKD. CDR3 DNA: TGTGCCATCAGTGAGTGGCTTCCGCGGGGGGGCACTGGGGCCAACGTCCTGACTTTC. As protein: CAISEWLPRGGTGANVLTF.

The chain uses TRBV30 and TRBJ2-1; maybe TRBD2 (5 bases). The CDR3 consists of 16 residues. The V end lost 0 bases, the J end lost 0 bases, and 12 bases lay between the germline ends. Germline V gene data show CDR1 as GTSNPN and CDR2 as SVGIG (reference sequence). CDR3 DNA sequence: TGTGCCTGGAGTGTACGAAGCGGAAGCTCCTACAATGAGCAGTTCTTC. This encodes CAWSVRSGSSYNEQFF.

V is TRBV7-9 and J is TRBJ2-1; D is perhaps TRBD1 (7 bases). Trimming removed 5 bases from V and 5 bases from J, with 16 bases in between. This CDR3 has 15 amino acids. Germline V gene sequence: CDR1 SEHNR, CDR2 FQNEAQ (reference sequence). The CDR3 DNA follows: TGTGCCAGCAGCATCAGCAGGGGGGTTAACAATGAGCAGTTCTTC. Translated: CASSISRGVNNEQFF.

The chain links TRBV30 to TRBJ2-1; unclear D gene. V was cut by 5 bases and J by 4 bases, with 12 bases left in between. The CDR3 covers 13 residues. Germline-derived CDR1 and CDR2 are GTSNPN and SVGIG (reference sequence). The CDR3 nucleotides are TGTGCCTGGGGAAAAACACAATACAATGAGCAGTTCTTC. Its translation: CAWGKTQYNEQFF.

The V call is TRBV2, the J call TRBJ1-5; 8 positions agree with TRBD1. V trimming: 3 bases; J trimming: 9 bases; junction bases outside the gene matches: 10. Germline V gene data show CDR1 as SNHLY and CDR2 as FYNNEI. This CDR3 is built from 15 residues. CDR3 coding DNA: TGTGCCAGCAGTGAGGGGGACAGGTCACAGTCGCCCCAGCATTTT. It codes for CASSEGDRSQSPQHF.

This chain links TRBV14 with TRBJ2-2; a possible D gene is TRBD1 (5 bases). With 3 bases removed from V and 1 base from J, the gap between germline ends came to 21 bases. The CDR3 has 19 amino acids. The germline CDR1 and CDR2 sequences are SGHDN and FVKESK. CDR3 in amino acids: CASSHSDTPLIQNTGELFF. The CDR3 DNA is TGTGCCAGCAGCCATTCGGACACCCCTCTCATTCAGAACACCGGGGAGCTGTTTTTT.

The chain recombines TRBV6-2 or TRBV6-3 with TRBJ1-2, with 7 positions matching TRBD1. Germline CDR1 MNHEY, CDR2 SVGEGT. The CDR3 length is 15 residues. Unmatched junction bases numbered 6, after V lost 0 bases and J lost 5 bases. The CDR3 spells CASSYSAGGRYGYTF. The CDR3 bases are TGTGCCAGCAGTTACTCGGCAGGGGGGAGATATGGCTACACCTTC.

About this clone: Additional DNA sequences in this sample encode the identical CDR3. In DNA, the CDR3 is TGTGCCAGCAGTTTACTACAGGGGGGCACTGAAGCTTTCTTT. This sequence encodes CASSLLQGGTEAFF. V and J are TRBV27 and TRBJ1-1; the match to TRBD1 covers 8 bases. This CDR3 contains 14 residues. Trimming at V came to 2 bases and at J to 4 bases, leaving 3 bases not matched to a gene. Germline-derived CDR1 and CDR2 are MNHEY and SMNVEV (reference sequence).

The chain uses TRBV19 and TRBJ2-7, with 7 bases matching TRBD1. V shed 5 bases and J 1 base; nucleotides not matched to a gene: 11. Looked up from germline, CDR1 is LNHDA and CDR2 is SQIVND (reference sequence). This CDR3 is 16 amino acids long. Here the CDR3 reads CASSPLAGGTSYEQYF. The CDR3 nucleotides read TGTGCCAGTAGTCCTTTGGCAGGGGGTACTTCCTACGAGCAGTACTTC.

The V gene is TRBV5-1, the J gene TRBJ1-2; D gene uncertain. The V and J ends lost 4 bases and 7 bases respectively, with 17 bases between them. The CDR3 sequence is 14 residues long. Germline loops: CDR1 SGHRS, CDR2 YFSETQ. The DNA for the CDR3 is TGCGCCAGCAGCATTGAGGGAGGGTGGAGTGGCTACACCTTC. Residues: CASSIEGGWSGYTF. Looking up the rest from reference TRBV5-1 and TRBJ1-2 gives the full variable domain: KAGVTQTPRYLIKTRGQQVTLSCSPISGHRSVSWYQQTPGQGLQFLFEYFSETQRNKGNFPGRFSGRQFSNSRSEMNVSTLELGDSALYLCASSIEGGWSGYTFGSGTRLTVV.

The rearrangement links TRBV7-9 to TRBJ2-5; D gene uncertain. V was clipped by 2 bases and J by 5 bases, with 15 bases between them. CDR1 and CDR2 from the germline V gene are SEHNR and FQNEAQ (reference sequence). CDR3 size: 15 residues. Written as DNA, the CDR3 is TGTGCCAGCAGCTTAAAGGCCCTGGTGCGGGAGACCCAGTACTTC. It encodes CASSLKALVRETQYF.

This CDR3 is CAWSVLAGGLLGETQYF. The CDR3 coding sequence is TGTGCCTGGAGTGTGCTAGCGGGGGGGCTTTTGGGAGAGACCCAGTACTTC. This chain links TRBV30 with TRBJ2-5; the match to TRBD2 covers 12 bases. The CDR3 is 17 amino acids. Germline lookup yields CDR1 GTSNPN and CDR2 SVGIG (reference sequence). After removal of 0 bases from V and 4 bases from J, the junction contained 9 bases not matched to a gene.

On this clone itself: It is likely a read error, because the conserved phenylalanine at the end of the CDR3 is missing. The DNA is omitted, as the CDR3 cannot be located on it reliably, and the CDR3 follows TCRdb's listing. This sequence joins TRBV7-9 and TRBJ1-2; the DNA was not used to check the table's D call, TRBD1. The CDR3 has 11 amino acids, counting both end residues. Germline CDR1 and CDR2: SEHNR and FQNEAQ (reference sequence). This CDR3 is CASSLGQGARV.

The CDR3 DNA sequence: TGTGCCAGCAGCAAAGCCGATCGACACTACAATGAGCAGTTCTTC. This gives the protein CASSKADRHYNEQFF. V gene TRBV21-1 combines with J gene TRBJ2-1; the table's D call of TRBD1 was not tested on the DNA. TRBV21-1 counts as a pseudogene. This CDR3 spans 15 amino acids.